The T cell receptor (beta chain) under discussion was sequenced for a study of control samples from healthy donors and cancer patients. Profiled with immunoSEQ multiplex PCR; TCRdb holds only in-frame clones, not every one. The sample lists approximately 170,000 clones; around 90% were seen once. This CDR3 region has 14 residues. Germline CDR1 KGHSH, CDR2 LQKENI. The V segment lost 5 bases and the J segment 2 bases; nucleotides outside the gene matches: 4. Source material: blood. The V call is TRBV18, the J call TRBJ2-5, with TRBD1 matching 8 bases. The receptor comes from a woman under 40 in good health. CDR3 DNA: TGTGCCAGCTCAACGGACAGGGTTCAAGAGACCCAGTACTTC. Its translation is CASSTDRVQETQYF. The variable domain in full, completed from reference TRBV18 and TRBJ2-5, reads NAGVMQNPRHLVRRRGQEARLRCSPMKGHSHVYWYRQLPEEGLKFMVYLQKENIIDESGMPKERFSAEFPKEGPSILRIQQVVRGDSAAYFCASSTDRVQETQYFGPGTRLLVL.